This TCR beta chain was obtained from a study of blood T cell repertoires in COVID-19. Study as a whole: Nucleic acid was either cDNA or gDNA, and it came from T cells, B-cell-depleted T cells, or PBMCs.

Germline CDR1 and CDR2: LNHNV and YYDKDF (reference sequence). The CDR3 consists of 13 residues. Trimming took 9 bases from V and 0 from J, leaving 12 bases between them. Per the original data handling: For nucleated cells, counts were estimated from reference gene primer amplification. The table came from immunoSEQ multiplex PCR; TCRdb's copy has only in-frame clones and leaves some out. Clone size and V and J calls were adopted from that table, with D and trimming inferred from the DNA. The profile shows roughly 270,000 clones, 70% to 90% of them singletons. This TCR came from a man in his late teens or twenties with active or convalescent COVID-19. Sequenced material: peripheral blood. The chain recombines TRBV15 with TRBJ2-7, with D perhaps matching TRBD1 (7 bases). Written as DNA, the CDR3 is TGTGCCACGACGCAGGGGGGCTCCTACGAGCAGTACTTC. This translates into CATTQGGSYEQYF.